This T cell receptor (beta chain) stems from a study of beta chain features in type 1 diabetes. Overall study: All samples combined gave just under 110 million sorted cells for examination.

The study reverse transcribed the entire isolated RNA, so it sequenced expressed TCRB transcripts. Clones were sequenced by immunoSEQ multiplex PCR, and TCRdb holds only the in-frame ones, with some missing. The data contain over 300,000 clones, roughly 9% of them seen just once; the ten biggest clones take up around 1%. V shed 10 bases and J shed 2 bases, with 7 bases lying between them. The germline V gene encodes CDR1 SNHLY and CDR2 FYNNEI. This CDR3 comprises 11 residues. Stem cell-like memory, regulatory, central memory and naive CD4+ cells were sorted via CD45RO/CCR7/CD25/CD127/CD95/CD27. Findings and limits, study-wide: VDJ junctions from patients with type 1 diabetes contained fewer insertions and more deletions. There was a moderate but significant shortening of TCRB CDR3s in all four CD4+ subsets of Type 1 diabetes patients.

This clone occurred a few times. Its target is unknown. This sequence originates from a man between 25 and 39 years old with type 1 diabetes. The sequencing input was central memory CD4+ T cells from blood. The genes are TRBV2 and TRBJ2-3, with D hard to call. CDR3 sequence reads: CATSYTDTQYF. CDR3 in DNA: TGTGCCACCTCGTACACAGATACGCAGTATTTT.